These 24 T cell receptor beta chains originate from one sample sequenced in a study of breast tumors, draining lymph nodes, adjacent tissues (dated by TCRdb to the mid-2010s). The library was built by means of multiplex PCR. The run used an Illumina HiSeq 2000. The raw public reads went through TCRdb reprocessing: fastp at Q25, MiXCR clone calling, in-frame beta chains kept. Rows are unified per CDR3 protein, each entry keeping the most common DNA and genes. The sample profile shows some 53,000 distinct CDR3 sequences; around 40% of them were found once. Clones ranked in the top ten supply roughly 10% of the sample. The sequenced sample was breast tumor tissue. The receptor set was obtained from a female donor with breast cancer. Some clones in this sample may be carry-over from other donors' samples.

V and J are TRBV9 and TRBJ2-3, with 9 bases lining up with TRBD2. Trimming at V came to 3 bases and at J to 5 bases, leaving 13 bases not matched to a gene. The V gene's germline CDR1 is SGDLS and CDR2 YYNGEE. This CDR3 has 17 residues. The CDR3 spells CASSGGTSSSQGDTQYF. CDR3 sequence (DNA): TGTGCCAGCAGCGGTGGGACTAGCAGTTCTCAAGGAGATACGCAGTATTTT. The full variable domain, completed using reference TRBV9 and TRBJ2-3, is DSGVTQTPKHLITATGQRVTLRCSPRSGDLSVYWYQQSLDQGLQFLIQYYNGEERAKGNILERFSAQQFPDLHSELNLSSLELGDSALYFCASSGGTSSSQGDTQYFGPGTRLTVL.

This clonotype was seen at least ten times. The chain has TRBV6-6 and TRBJ1-5; 10 nucleotides agree with TRBD1. From germline, CDR1 is MNHNY and CDR2 SVGAGI (reference sequence). J gave up 9 bases and V 5 bases, and 16 bases lay outside the gene matches. CDR3 length equals 17 residues. The CDR3 region has the DNA TGTGCCAGCAGTAAGGCCACCGGGACAGGGGAGAGGTGGCCCCAGCATTTT. Protein product: CASSKATGTGERWPQHF.

This clonotype was seen more than once but under ten times. CDR3 sequence: CASSLGGTGSDSPLHF. For the CDR3, the DNA is TGTGCCAGCAGCTTAGGTGGGACAGGTTCGGATTCACCCCTCCACTTT. The chain is built from TRBV7-2 and TRBJ1-6; 8 bases match TRBD1. Trimming took 1 base from V and 8 from J; bases not matched to a gene: 7. The length of the CDR3 is 16 residues. Germline-derived CDR1 and CDR2 are SGHTA and FQGNSA.

The rearrangement links TRBV5-1 to TRBJ1-5; no reliable D call. CDR3 length: 13 residues. Germline V gene data show CDR1 as SGHRS and CDR2 as YFSETQ. With 0 bases removed from V and 14 bases from J, the gap between germline ends came to 15 bases. This chain's CDR3 is CASSLGLAGYEHF. CDR3 in DNA: TGCGCCAGCAGCTTGGGGCTAGCGGGATACGAGCATTTT.

The chain has TRBV2 and TRBJ1-5, with 9 bases lining up with TRBD1. Germline CDR1 SNHLY, CDR2 FYNNEI. J was trimmed by 6 bases and V by 8 bases; bases with no gene match: 5. The CDR3 loop spans 13 amino acids. The CDR3 spells CASGGQGGQPQHF. The CDR3 DNA follows: TGTGCCAGCGGGGGACAGGGAGGTCAGCCCCAGCATTTT.

This clonotype was found many times. V usage is TRBV20-1 and J usage is TRBJ2-5, with 9 bases matching TRBD1. Per germline, CDR1 DFQATT and CDR2 SNEGSKA (reference sequence). The CDR3 length is 15 residues. V was clipped by 5 bases and J by 2 bases; unmatched bases: 9. DNA for the CDR3: TGCAGTGCTTGGCCGGGACAGGGCCTACAAGAGACCCAGTACTTC. The encoded protein is CSAWPGQGLQETQYF.

This clonotype was observed many times. V is TRBV19 and J is TRBJ2-2; D perhaps matches TRBD2 (5 bases). The CDR3 spans 14 residues. The V end was cut by 5 bases, the J end by 4 bases, with 11 bases between. Germline V CDR1 and CDR2: LNHDA, SQIVND (reference sequence). The CDR3 DNA reads TGTGCCAGTAGTCCCAGCGGAGTCACCGGGGAGCTGTTTTTT. Translation: CASSPSGVTGELFF.

Many counts were recorded for this clonotype. The V call is TRBV19, the J call TRBJ2-1; D is possibly TRBD2 (6 bases). The V gene's germline CDR1 is LNHDA and CDR2 SQIVND (reference sequence). The CDR3 consists of 11 residues. V lost 4 bases to trimming and J lost 9 bases, with 7 bases between them. CDR3 amino acids: CASSTSAEQFF. The DNA of the CDR3 is TGTGCCAGTAGTACTAGCGCTGAGCAGTTCTTC.

This clonotype was seen more than once but under ten times. A much larger clone differs by one base, so this may be a read error. The chain is built from TRBV6-2 or TRBV6-3 and TRBJ2-5, with a weak D call TRBD2 (6 bases). Trimming shortened V by 6 bases and J by 5 bases, and 10 bases separated the two germline ends. This CDR3 has 12 residues. Germline values: CDR1 MNHEY, CDR2 SVGEGT. The CDR3 region has the DNA TGTGCCAGCAGGCGCGGAGGGGAGACCCAGTACTTC. Protein product: CASRRGGETQYF.

This clonotype has ten or more counts. The J gene is TRBJ2-6, the V gene TRBV20-1; TRBD2 is a possible D gene (7 bases). The length of the CDR3 is 16 residues. The germline gives CDR1 DFQATT, CDR2 SNEGSKA (reference sequence). Trimming shortened V by 5 bases and J by 6 bases, and 20 bases separated the two germline ends. In DNA, the CDR3 is TGCAGTGCTCCGAGCTGGGGGGGGCCTGCGGCCAACGTCCTGACTTTC. Its protein product is CSAPSWGGPAANVLTF.

The chain carries TRBV12-3 or TRBV12-4 and TRBJ1-4; 7 bases map to TRBD1. J gave up 8 bases and V 6 bases, and 9 bases lay outside the gene matches. The CDR3 is made up of 14 amino acids. Here the CDR3 DNA reads TGTGCCAGCAGCCTCCGACAGGGCGCGGAAAAACTGTTTTTT. Its protein product is CASSLRQGAEKLFF.

The chain has TRBV7-2 and TRBJ2-1; D is unresolved. Germline CDR1 reads SGHTA; CDR2 reads FQGNSA. CDR3 length: 14 amino acids. The V end lost 2 bases, the J end lost 9 bases, and 14 bases lay between the germline ends. In DNA form, the CDR3 reads TGTGCCAGCAGCTTAACCAACCAGAAGGGTGAGCAGTTCTTC. This codes for CASSLTNQKGEQFF.

The chain is built from TRBV2 and TRBJ2-2, with D possibly being TRBD1 or TRBD2 (5 bases each). This CDR3 spans 16 amino acids. In germline, CDR1 is SNHLY, CDR2 FYNNEI. V gave up 3 bases and J gave up 6 bases, with 17 bases separating them. The CDR3 nucleotides read TGTGCCAGCAGTGAGGGACGGACCAACATCCCCGGGGAGCTGTTTTTT. It codes for CASSEGRTNIPGELFF. The full variable domain, completed using reference TRBV2 and TRBJ2-2, is EPEVTQTPSHQVTQMGQEVILRCVPISNHLYFYWYRQILGQKVEFLVSFYNNEISEKSEIFDDQFSVERPDGSNFTLKIRSTKLEDSAMYFCASSEGRTNIPGELFFGEGSRLTVL.

This clonotype is labeled medium-sized. The chain has TRBV20-1 and TRBJ2-3; TRBD1 might be the D (6 bases). Deletions cut 6 bases from V and 1 base from J, with 14 bases between. This CDR3 has 14 amino acids. The V gene's germline CDR1 is DFQATT and CDR2 SNEGSKA (reference sequence). For the CDR3, the DNA is TGCAGTGCCGCAGGGGTCAGTCGCACAGATACGCAGTATTTT. Protein product: CSAAGVSRTDTQYF.

About this clonotype itself: Germline and junction disagree at one end, which may indicate a read error. The rearrangement uses TRBV14 and TRBJ2-3; 7 positions match TRBD2. This CDR3 region has 17 residues. Germline V gene data show CDR1 as SGHDN and CDR2 as FVKESK. In DNA form, the CDR3 reads TGTGCCAGCAGCCAAGATCGCGCGGGAGCGACCACGGATACGCGGTATTTT. It yields the protein CASSQDRAGATTDTRYF.

This clonotype turned up a few times. A much larger clone is a single base away; this may be a read error. The chain carries TRBV6-1 and TRBJ2-7; D gene unclear. Germline V gives CDR1 MNHNS, CDR2 SASEGT. V lost 8 bases and J lost 6, with 11 bases in between. CDR3 length: 11 residues. CDR3 amino acids: CASSHGFEQYF. CDR3 nucleotides: TGTGCCAGCTCGCACGGATTCGAGCAGTACTTC.

As for this clonotype: One junction end does not reproduce the germline sequence, and a read error may be involved. The chain is built from TRBV20-1 and TRBJ1-1; D unresolved. Germline-derived CDR1 and CDR2 are DFQATT and SNEGSKA (reference sequence). This CDR3 has 8 amino acids. As DNA, the CDR3 is TGCAGTGGGCTCTCGGCATCCTTT. It translates to CSGLSASF.

This clonotype was seen a handful of times. The V and J genes are TRBV30 and TRBJ1-1; tentatively, D is TRBD1 (6 bases). V dropped 4 bases and J dropped 0 bases, with 9 bases sitting between them. Germline CDR1 reads GTSNPN; CDR2 reads SVGIG (reference sequence). The CDR3 loop spans 13 amino acids. CDR3 region: CAWTAGVNTEAFF. CDR3 bases: TGTGCCTGGACTGCAGGGGTGAACACTGAAGCTTTCTTT.

Details on this clonotype: A junction boundary mismatches the germline segment, possibly from a read error. The rearrangement links TRBV5-6 to TRBJ2-7; 7 nucleotides line up with TRBD2. Germline V gene lookup returns CDR1 SGHDT and CDR2 YYEEEE. The CDR3 extends over 13 amino acids. As DNA, the CDR3 is TGTGCCAGCAGCTTGGCGGTAGCGGGCGAGCGGTACTTC. This codes for CASSLAVAGERYF.

This clonotype showed up just a few times. The CDR3 here is CASSLEGTSGQDNEQFF. CDR3 bases: TGTGCCAGCAGCTTAGAGGGGACTAGCGGCCAAGACAATGAGCAGTTCTTC. The J gene is TRBJ2-1, the V gene TRBV7-9; TRBD2 agrees at 11 bases. Losses at the gene ends were 1 base for V and 5 bases for J; bases not matched to a gene: 7. Germline V CDR1 and CDR2: SEHNR, FQNEAQ (reference sequence). This CDR3 is 17 amino acids long.

This clonotype was seen ten or more times. The chain's CDR3 is CASSHRVGQSSYNSPLHF. The CDR3 bases are TGTGCCAGCAGCCATCGTGTCGGCCAGAGCTCCTATAATTCACCCCTCCACTTT. The V call is TRBV14, the J call TRBJ1-6; D uncertain. The CDR3 runs 18 residues. Germline V gene data show CDR1 as SGHDN and CDR2 as FVKESK. V lost 3 bases to trimming and J lost 0 bases, with 15 bases between them.

This clonotype was detected a few times. V usage is TRBV19 and J usage is TRBJ2-1; 10 bases line up with TRBD2. Germline V gene lookup returns CDR1 LNHDA and CDR2 SQIVND (reference sequence). Losses at the gene ends were 5 bases for V and 8 bases for J; bases not matched to a gene: 3. The CDR3 runs 13 residues. The CDR3 loop reads CASSLLAGDEQFF. In nucleotides, the CDR3 is TGTGCCAGTAGTCTGCTAGCGGGAGATGAGCAGTTCTTC.

Notes on this clonotype: This may be a read error, as it is one base from a much larger clone. The chain joins TRBV18 to TRBJ1-3; D possibly corresponds to TRBD1 (6 bases). There are 19 residues in the CDR3. The V gene's germline CDR1 is KGHSH and CDR2 LQKENI. This CDR3 is CASSPDSYLRVTSGNAIYF. For the CDR3, the DNA is TGTGCCAGCTCACCGGACAGTTATCTTAGAGTCACCTCTGGAAACGCCATATATTTT. The full variable domain, completed using reference TRBV18 and TRBJ1-3, is NAGVMQNPRHLVRRRGQEARLRCSPMKGHSHVYWYRQLPEEGLKFMVYLQKENIIDESGMPKERFSAEFPKEGPSILRIQQVVRGDSAAYFCASSPDSYLRVTSGNAIYFGEGSWLTVV.

Remarks on this clonotype: Its ends do not fully match the called genes, so a read error is possible. The chain has TRBV25-1 and TRBJ1-3; D is perhaps TRBD1 (5 bases). Germline V gene sequence: CDR1 MGHDK, CDR2 SYGVNS. This CDR3 has 17 amino acids. The DNA of the CDR3 is TGTGCCGGCAGTGATAACAGGTTCTTTAGCTCTGGAAACACCATATATTTT. Translated, it gives CAGSDNRFFSSGNTIYF.